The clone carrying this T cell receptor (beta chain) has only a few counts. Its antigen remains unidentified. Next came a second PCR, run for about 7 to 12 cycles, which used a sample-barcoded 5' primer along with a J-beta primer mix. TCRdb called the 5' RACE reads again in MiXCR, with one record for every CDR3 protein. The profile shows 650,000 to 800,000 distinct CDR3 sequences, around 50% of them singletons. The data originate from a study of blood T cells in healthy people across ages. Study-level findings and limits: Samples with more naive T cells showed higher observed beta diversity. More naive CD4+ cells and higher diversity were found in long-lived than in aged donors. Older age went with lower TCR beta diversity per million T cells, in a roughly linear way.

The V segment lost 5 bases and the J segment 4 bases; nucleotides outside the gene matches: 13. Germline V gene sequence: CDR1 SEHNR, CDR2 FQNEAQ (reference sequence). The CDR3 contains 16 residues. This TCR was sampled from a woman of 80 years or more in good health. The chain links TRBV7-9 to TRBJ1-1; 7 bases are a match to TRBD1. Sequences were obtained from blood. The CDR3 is CASSHPSVQGSTEAFF. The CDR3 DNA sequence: TGTGCCAGCAGCCACCCTTCGGTACAGGGGAGCACTGAAGCTTTCTTT.